The 2 T cell receptor beta chains listed next were all sequenced from one sample in a study of PD-1 blockade in classical Hodgkin lymphoma. Time point defined: cycle 4 day 1 (C4D1), after five to seven weeks of nivolumab. All patients relapsed after autologous stem cell transplantation, and brentuximab vedotin exposure varied. Sequencing was performed with immunoSEQ multiplex PCR; in TCRdb, only in-frame clones are kept and a portion is missing. The sample comprises roughly 30,000 clones, about 81% of which are singletons, and about a sixth rests with the top ten. The source material was peripheral blood mononuclear cells (PBMCs), sampled before the fourth cycle of nivolumab. The receptor set was obtained from a human donor with classical Hodgkin lymphoma.

The chain is built from TRBV11-3 and TRBJ1-1; 7 bases match TRBD1. Germline V lookup: CDR1 SGHNT, CDR2 YENEEA. There are 12 residues in the CDR3. The trim removed 5 bases at V and 8 bases at J, leaving 5 bases unmatched. CDR3 loop: CASSPWDREAFF. CDR3 sequence (DNA): TGTGCCAGCAGCCCGTGGGACAGAGAAGCTTTCTTT.

The chain joins TRBV5-4 to TRBJ1-1; possibly TRBD1 for D (5 bases). V was trimmed by 4 bases and J by 4 bases, leaving 17 bases between them. The CDR3 is 15 amino acids. Germline lookup yields CDR1 SGHNT and CDR2 YYREEE (reference sequence). CDR3 sequence: CASSPRAQVVTEAFF. The CDR3 region has the DNA TGTGCCAGCAGCCCCCGGGCACAGGTTGTCACTGAAGCTTTCTTT.